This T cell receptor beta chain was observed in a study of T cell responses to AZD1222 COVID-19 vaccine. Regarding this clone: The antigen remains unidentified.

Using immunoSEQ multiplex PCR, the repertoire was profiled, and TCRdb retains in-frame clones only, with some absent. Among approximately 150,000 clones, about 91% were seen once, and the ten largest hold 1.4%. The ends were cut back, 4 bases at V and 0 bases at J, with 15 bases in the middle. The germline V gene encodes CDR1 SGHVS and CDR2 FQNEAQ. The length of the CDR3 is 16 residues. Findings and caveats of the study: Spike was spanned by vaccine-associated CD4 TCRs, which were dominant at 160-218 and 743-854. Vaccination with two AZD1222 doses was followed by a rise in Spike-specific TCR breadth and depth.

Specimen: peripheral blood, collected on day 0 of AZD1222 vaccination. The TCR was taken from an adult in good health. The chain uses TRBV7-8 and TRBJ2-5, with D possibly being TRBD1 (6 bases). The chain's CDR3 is CASSSRNTGYQETQYF. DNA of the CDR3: TGTGCCAGCAGCTCACGGAACACAGGGTACCAAGAGACCCAGTACTTC. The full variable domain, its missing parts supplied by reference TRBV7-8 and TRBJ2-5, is GAGVSQSPRYKVAKRGQDVALRCDPISGHVSLFWYQQALGQGPEFLTYFQNEAQLDKSGLPSDRFFAERPEGSVSTLKIQRTQQEDSAVYLCASSSRNTGYQETQYFGPGTRLLVL.